These T cell receptor beta chains were read from a single sample in a study of blood T cell repertoires in COVID-19. The data were produced by immunoSEQ multiplex PCR, yet TCRdb's version contains in-frame clones alone and is incomplete. The sample has under 300,000 clones; about 85% are singletons. Material for sequencing was peripheral blood. Receptors were obtained from a woman aged 55-75 years with active or convalescent COVID-19. CDR3s include the opening cysteine and the closing phenylalanine or tryptophan. A D gene is named only where the DNA matches it firmly. Clone sizes are given selectively: once, few, many, or a class where the clone is expanded.

V gene	clone size	J gene	D gene	CDR3 DNA	CDR3 protein
TRBV6-5	NA	TRBJ2-3	TRBD2	TGTGCCACTACGGGGGGGGGCGATGCAGATACGCAGTATTTT	CATTGGGDADTQYF
TRBV15	NA	TRBJ2-1	TRBD2	TGTGCCACCTCTCGGACTAGCGGGAGTAAAATAGATGAGCAGTTCTTC	CATSRTSGSKIDEQFF
TRBV5-5	NA	TRBJ2-7	NA	TGTGCCAGCAGCTATCTTGGCGGATCGACAGGTAGCTACGAGCAGTACTTC	CASSYLGGSTGSYEQYF
TRBV5-5	NA	TRBJ2-5	NA	TGTGCCAGCAGCAAAAATGCGGACAGCCAAGAGACCCAGTACTTC	CASSKNADSQETQYF
TRBV19	NA	TRBJ2-1	TRBD2	TGTGCCAGTAGTCTAGGGACTAGCGGGAGGAGATATGAGCAGTTCTTC	CASSLGTSGRRYEQFF
TRBV30	NA	TRBJ1-1	NA	TGTGCCTGGGCGGCAGGGTGGGACACTGAAGCTTTCTTT	CAWAAGWDTEAFF
TRBV6-1	few	TRBJ2-5	TRBD1	TGTGCCAGCAGTGAAGCTGACAGGGAAGGGACCCAGTACTTC	CASSEADREGTQYF
TRBV11-2	once	TRBJ2-2	NA	TGTGCCAGCAGCTTCCTGGGGGGGAACACCGGGGAGCTGTTTTTT	CASSFLGGNTGELFF
TRBV5-1	NA	TRBJ1-2	TRBD1	TGCGCCAGCAGCCCCCGGGGGAGGACAGGGTACTATGGCTACACCTTC	CASSPRGRTGYYGYTF
TRBV21-1	NA	TRBJ2-5	NA	TGTGCCAGCAGCAAAGCAAAGACTAGCGGGAGTGGGGTAGGAGAGACCCAGTACTTC	CASSKAKTSGSGVGETQYF
TRBV3-1/TRBV3-2	few	TRBJ1-1	NA	TGTGCCAGCAAGCGGAACACTGAAGCTTTCTTT	CASKRNTEAFF
TRBV2	NA	TRBJ2-5	TRBD1	TGTGCCAGCAGCCCGGACAGGGCGCAAGAGACCCAGTACTTC	CASSPDRAQETQYF
TRBV27	NA	TRBJ2-2	NA	TGTGCCAGCAGTTTACGGGGCACCGGGGAGCTGTTTTTT	CASSLRGTGELFF
TRBV11-3	NA	TRBJ2-3	NA	TGTGCCAGCAGCCCGAGGAGCGGCAGGACAGATACGCAGTATTTT	CASSPRSGRTDTQYF
TRBV6-5	NA	TRBJ2-7	NA	TGTGCCAGCAGTTTCGGACTCAATTACGAGCAGTACTTC	CASSFGLNYEQYF
TRBV13	few	TRBJ1-1	TRBD1	TGTGCCAGCAGCTCGAGGACAGGGGGAGGTACCACTGAAGCTTTCTTT	CASSSRTGGGTTEAFF
TRBV5-4	NA	TRBJ1-2	TRBD1	TGTGCCAGCAGCACAGACAGGGTAGGCTACACCTTC	CASSTDRVGYTF
TRBV10-1	NA	TRBJ2-2	NA	TGCGCCAGCACCCGCAGGGTTTTT	CASTRRVF
TRBV10-3	NA	TRBJ1-2	TRBD1	TGTGCCATCAGCCGGACAGGCTCTGGCTACACCTTC	CAISRTGSGYTF
TRBV10-3	NA	TRBJ2-1	TRBD2	TGTGCCATCATAAGACTAGCCGCCAATGAGCAGTTCTTC	CAIIRLAANEQFF
TRBV3-1/TRBV3-2	many	TRBJ2-1	NA	TGTGCCAGCAGCCCCAGTTGGCAGTACAATGAGCAGTTCTTC	CASSPSWQYNEQFF
TRBV29-1	NA	TRBJ1-1	NA	TGCAGCGTTATCCGAGGGGGAAACACTGAAGCTTTCTTT	CSVIRGGNTEAFF
TRBV5-1	few	TRBJ2-3	NA	TGCGCCAGCAGTTTAGACCAGGCTGGGTTGGATACGCAGTATTTT	CASSLDQAGLDTQYF
TRBV7-8	NA	TRBJ2-5	NA	TGTGCCAGCAGCTTCGTAACAGGCGTCCAGGAGACCCAGTACTTC	CASSFVTGVQETQYF
TRBV5-1	NA	TRBJ1-3	NA	TGCGCCAGCGGATCCGGGGAGTCTGGAAACACCATATATTTT	CASGSGESGNTIYF
TRBV6-6	NA	TRBJ2-3	TRBD2	TGTGCCAGCAGTCGTAGCGGGGGGTCCACAGATACGCAGTATTTT	CASSRSGGSTDTQYF
TRBV4-2	NA	TRBJ2-3	TRBD2	TGTGCCAGCAGCCGAGACGGCGGGGGGGCCGGTGGAGATACGCAGTATTTT	CASSRDGGGAGGDTQYF
TRBV5-4	NA	TRBJ2-7	TRBD2	TGTGCCAGCAGCTTGGGGAGCGGGAGCTCCTACGAGCAGTACTTC	CASSLGSGSSYEQYF
TRBV2	NA	TRBJ2-3	NA	TGTGCCAGCAGTGGCTTGTCGCGGAGCACAGATACGCAGTATTTT	CASSGLSRSTDTQYF
TRBV9	NA	TRBJ2-1	NA	TGTGCCAGCAGTCGAGGGCCTTACAATGAGCAGTTCTTC	CASSRGPYNEQFF
TRBV30	NA	TRBJ1-1	NA	TGTGCCTGGAGTGCTGTCTTGGGCGTTGCTGAAGCTTTCTTT	CAWSAVLGVAEAFF
TRBV25-1	medium-sized	TRBJ2-1	NA	TGTGCCAGCAGTACCCATGGCCGGGACAATGAGCAGTTCTTC	CASSTHGRDNEQFF
TRBV9	NA	TRBJ2-7	NA	TGTGCCAGCAGCCCACGAGAGGGACTCCCAGCCTACGAGCAGTACTTC	CASSPREGLPAYEQYF
TRBV7-6	NA	TRBJ2-3	TRBD2	TGTGCCAGCAGCTTAGTGAGCGGGGGCCCAGATACGCAGTATTTT	CASSLVSGGPDTQYF
TRBV7-9	NA	TRBJ1-1	NA	TGTGCCAGCACCTCTGCCAGGATCGAAAAGAACACTGAAGCTTTCTTT	CASTSARIEKNTEAFF
TRBV20-1	NA	TRBJ1-1	NA	TGCAGTGCTAGTGGCCGGACTGAAGCTTTCTTT	CSASGRTEAFF
TRBV3-1/TRBV3-2	NA	TRBJ2-7	NA	TGTGCCAGCAGCCGAGGGGGGGCCTACGAGCAGTACTTC	CASSRGGAYEQYF
TRBV5-1	few	TRBJ1-1	TRBD1	TGCGCCAGCAGCTTGTCACCTCAGGGGGCAACCCAAGAAGCTTTCTTT	CASSLSPQGATQEAFF
TRBV28	NA	TRBJ2-1	NA	TGTGCCAGCAGTTTCCCGGGAGAAGGGAATGAGCAGTTCTTC	CASSFPGEGNEQFF
TRBV7-2	NA	TRBJ2-1	TRBD1	TGTGCCAGCAGCTTAGGATGGAGGACAGGGGTGTGGGAGCAGTTCTTC	CASSLGWRTGVWEQFF
TRBV6-1	once	TRBJ2-6	TRBD1	TGTGCCAGCAGTGAGAGGACAGGGGGCTCTGGGGCCAACGTCCTGACTTTC	CASSERTGGSGANVLTF
TRBV6-2/TRBV6-3	NA	TRBJ1-5	NA	TGTGCCAGCAGTTACGACAACAGAGATCAGCCCCAGCATTTT	CASSYDNRDQPQHF
TRBV19	NA	TRBJ2-1	NA	TGTGCCAGTAGCCCCCTCCGGGGCAATGAGCAGTTCTTC	CASSPLRGNEQFF
TRBV5-5	NA	TRBJ2-3	NA	TGTGCCAGCAGCTTGGAATTCGGTGGAGATACGCAGTATTTT	CASSLEFGGDTQYF
TRBV2	NA	TRBJ2-3	TRBD2	TGTGCCAGCAGTGAGGTTCGGCTAGCGGGATCAGATACGCAGTATTTT	CASSEVRLAGSDTQYF
TRBV28	NA	TRBJ2-3	NA	TGTGCCAGCAGTTTATGGACTAACACAGATACGCAGTATTTT	CASSLWTNTDTQYF
TRBV4-1	few	TRBJ2-3	TRBD2	TGCGCCAGCAGCCAAGAAATGGGGGGGATGACAGATACGCAGTATTTT	CASSQEMGGMTDTQYF
TRBV5-4	NA	TRBJ1-2	TRBD1	TGTGCCAGCAGCCCTGACAGGGGGCGATATGGCTACACCTTC	CASSPDRGRYGYTF
TRBV6-6	NA	TRBJ2-4	TRBD2	TGTGCCAGCAGTTACGGACTAGCGGGGGGAGGAGACATTCAGTACTTC	CASSYGLAGGGDIQYF